This TCR beta chain was recorded in a study of T cells in Graves' hyperthyroidism and ophthalmopathy. Study background: At initial diagnosis, before any treatment had begun, peripheral blood was obtained.

The CDR3 totals 15 residues. The J segment lost 6 bases and the V segment lost 1 base, leaving 2 bases of the junction unmatched. Germline V CDR1 and CDR2: MNHNS, SASEGT. Ten or more counts support this clonotype. Regions amplified from RNA transcripts were the TCR beta CDR3 regions. An initial round of RT-PCR targeting the TCR CDR3 relied on the HTBI primer set. MiXCR was run by TCRdb on the multiplex PCR reads, yielding one entry per CDR3 protein. There are around 350,000 distinct CDR3 sequences in the sample; about 19% occur only once, and around 4% lies in the top ten. A lack of ophthalmopathy progression within 18 months defined stable Graves' hyperthyroidism. In patients aged 18 to 65, hyperthyroidism was newly diagnosed, with duration under 2 months. Researchers barred patients who had uncontrolled infection, other autoimmune disease, pregnancy or lactation.

The clonotype was recovered from a woman between 18 and 29 years old with Graves' hyperthyroidism. Source material: blood. V gene TRBV6-1 combines with J gene TRBJ2-2; 10 bases map to TRBD1. CDR3 sequence reads: CASSEEGTGAGELFF. The CDR3 coding sequence is TGTGCCAGCAGTGAAGAGGGGACAGGGGCCGGGGAGCTGTTTTTT.